A single sample gave rise to the 3 T cell receptor beta chains below, sequenced in a study of cytotoxic CD8 clonotypes in ibrutinib-treated CLL. The protocol was immunoSEQ multiplex PCR, while the TCRdb copy is restricted to in-frame clones and leaves out a portion. This table holds about 140,000 clones, approximately 90% found once. The specimen was PBMCs, collected after 12 months of ibrutinib treatment. These receptors came from a human donor with chronic lymphocytic leukemia.

The chain combines TRBV27 with TRBJ1-1; possible D gene TRBD1, 5 bases. The length of the CDR3 is 13 residues. The ends were cut back, 4 bases at V and 5 bases at J, with 11 bases in the middle. Germline-derived CDR1 and CDR2 are MNHEY and SMNVEV (reference sequence). The CDR3 sequence: CASSYRGGTEAFF. CDR3 nucleotides: TGTGCCAGCAGTTATAGGGGAGGGACTGAAGCTTTCTTT.

This CDR3 reads CASSLQGSVNTGELFF. The DNA for the CDR3 is TGCGCCAGCAGCTTACAGGGGAGTGTAAACACCGGGGAGCTGTTTTTT. The chain couples TRBV10-1 to TRBJ2-2, with 7 bases fitting TRBD1. Germline lookup yields CDR1 WNHNN and CDR2 SYGVQD (reference sequence). Germline trimming cut 6 bases from V and 2 bases from J; bases unmatched to any gene: 9. The CDR3 spans 16 residues.

V gene TRBV29-1 combines with J gene TRBJ2-7, with 11 bases identical to TRBD1. This CDR3 is 14 amino acids long. The J segment lost 5 bases and the V segment lost 4 bases, leaving 7 bases of the junction unmatched. CDR1 is SQVTM, CDR2 ANQGSEA, per germline. The CDR3 coding sequence is TGCAGCGTTGTTACTGGACAGGGGGCCAACGAGCAGTACTTC. This encodes CSVVTGQGANEQYF.